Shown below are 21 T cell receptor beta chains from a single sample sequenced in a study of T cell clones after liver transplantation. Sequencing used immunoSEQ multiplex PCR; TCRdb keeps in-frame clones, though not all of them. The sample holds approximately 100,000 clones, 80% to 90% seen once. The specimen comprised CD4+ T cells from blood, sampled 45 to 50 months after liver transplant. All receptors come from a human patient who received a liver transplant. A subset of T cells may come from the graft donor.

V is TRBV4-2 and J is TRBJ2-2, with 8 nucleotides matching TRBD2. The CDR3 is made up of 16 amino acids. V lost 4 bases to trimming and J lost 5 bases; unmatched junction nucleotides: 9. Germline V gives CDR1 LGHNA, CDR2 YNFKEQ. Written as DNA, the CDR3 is TGTGCCAGCAGCCCTAGATTCGGGAGGGAGACCGGGGAGCTGTTTTTT. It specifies CASSPRFGRETGELFF.

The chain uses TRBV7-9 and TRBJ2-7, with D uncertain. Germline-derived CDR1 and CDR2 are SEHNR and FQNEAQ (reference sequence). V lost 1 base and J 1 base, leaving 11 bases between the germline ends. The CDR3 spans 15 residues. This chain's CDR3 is CASSLGTTQSYEQYF. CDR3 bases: TGTGCCAGCAGCTTAGGAACGACCCAGTCCTACGAGCAGTACTTC.

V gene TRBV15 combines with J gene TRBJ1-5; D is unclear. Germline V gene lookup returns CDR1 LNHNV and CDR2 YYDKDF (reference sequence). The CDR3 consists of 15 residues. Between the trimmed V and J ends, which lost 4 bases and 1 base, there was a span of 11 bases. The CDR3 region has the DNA TGTGCCACCAGCACCGACCCCCTCAGCAATCAGCCCCAGCATTTT. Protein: CATSTDPLSNQPQHF.

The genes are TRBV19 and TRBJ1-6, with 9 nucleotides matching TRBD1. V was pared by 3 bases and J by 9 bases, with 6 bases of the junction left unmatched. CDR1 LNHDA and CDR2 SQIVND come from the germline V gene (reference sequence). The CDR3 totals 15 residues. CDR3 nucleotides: TGTGCCAGTAGTATGGGAAGGGGACAGGGTTCACCCCTCCACTTT. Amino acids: CASSMGRGQGSPLHF.

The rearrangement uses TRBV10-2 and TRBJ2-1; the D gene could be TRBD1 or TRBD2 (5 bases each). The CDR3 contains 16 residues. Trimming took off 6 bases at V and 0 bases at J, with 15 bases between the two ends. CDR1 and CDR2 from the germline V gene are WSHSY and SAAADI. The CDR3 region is CASRDNGAPSYNEQFF. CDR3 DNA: TGCGCCAGCAGAGACAACGGGGCCCCCTCCTACAATGAGCAGTTCTTC.

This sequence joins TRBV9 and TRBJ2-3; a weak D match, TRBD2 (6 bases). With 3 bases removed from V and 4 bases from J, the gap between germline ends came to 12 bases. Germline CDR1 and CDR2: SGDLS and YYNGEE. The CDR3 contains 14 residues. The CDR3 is CASSEGLPSDTQYF. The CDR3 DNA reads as TGTGCCAGCAGCGAGGGACTGCCATCAGATACGCAGTATTTT.

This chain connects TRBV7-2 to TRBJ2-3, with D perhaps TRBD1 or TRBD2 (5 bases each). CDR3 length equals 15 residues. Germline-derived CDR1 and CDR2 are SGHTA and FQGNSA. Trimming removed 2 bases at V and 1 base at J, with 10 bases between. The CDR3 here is CASSLSVGGTDTQYF. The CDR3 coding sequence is TGTGCCAGCAGCTTATCGGTGGGGGGCACAGATACGCAGTATTTT.

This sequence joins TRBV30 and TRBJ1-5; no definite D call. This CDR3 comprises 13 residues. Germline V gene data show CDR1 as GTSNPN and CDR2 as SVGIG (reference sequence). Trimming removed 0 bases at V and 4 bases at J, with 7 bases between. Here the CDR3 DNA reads TGTGCCTGGAGTGTAGCAGCTAATCAGCCCCAGCATTTT. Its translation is CAWSVAANQPQHF.

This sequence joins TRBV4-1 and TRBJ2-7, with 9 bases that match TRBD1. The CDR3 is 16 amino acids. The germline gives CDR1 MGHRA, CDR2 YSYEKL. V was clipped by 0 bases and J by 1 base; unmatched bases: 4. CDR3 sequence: CASSQEPGQGSYEQYF. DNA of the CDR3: TGCGCCAGCAGCCAAGAACCGGGACAGGGATCCTACGAGCAGTACTTC.

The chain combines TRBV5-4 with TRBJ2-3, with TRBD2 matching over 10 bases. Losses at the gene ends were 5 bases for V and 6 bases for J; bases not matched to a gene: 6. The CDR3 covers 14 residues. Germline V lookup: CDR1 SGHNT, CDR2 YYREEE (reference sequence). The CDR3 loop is CASRSSGGRDTQYF. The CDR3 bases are TGTGCCAGCAGGTCTAGCGGGGGTCGGGATACGCAGTATTTT.

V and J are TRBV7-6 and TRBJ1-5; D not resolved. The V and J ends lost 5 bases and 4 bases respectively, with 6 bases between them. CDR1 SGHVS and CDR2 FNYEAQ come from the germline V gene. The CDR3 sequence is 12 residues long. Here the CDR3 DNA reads TGTGCCAGCAGCAGCCCAAATCAGCCCCAGCATTTT. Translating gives CASSSPNQPQHF.

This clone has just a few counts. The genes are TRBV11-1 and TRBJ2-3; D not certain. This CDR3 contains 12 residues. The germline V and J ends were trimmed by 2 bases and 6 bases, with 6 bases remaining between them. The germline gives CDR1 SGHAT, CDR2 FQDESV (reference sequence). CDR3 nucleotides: TGTGCCAGCAGCTTAAATAGGGATACGCAGTATTTT. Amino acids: CASSLNRDTQYF. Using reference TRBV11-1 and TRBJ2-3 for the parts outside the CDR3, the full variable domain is EAEVAQSPRYKITEKSQAVAFWCDPISGHATLYWYRQILGQGPELLVQFQDESVVDDSQLPKDRFSAERLKGVDSTLKIQPAELGDSAMYLCASSLNRDTQYFGPGTRLTVL.

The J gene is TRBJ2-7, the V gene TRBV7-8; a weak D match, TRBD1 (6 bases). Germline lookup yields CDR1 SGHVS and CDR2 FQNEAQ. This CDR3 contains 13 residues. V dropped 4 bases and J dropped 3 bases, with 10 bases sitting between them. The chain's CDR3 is CASSSGTFYEQYF. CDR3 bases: TGTGCCAGCAGCTCGGGGACATTCTACGAGCAGTACTTC.

CDR3 region: CARRDGTNYGYTF. The CDR3 DNA reads as TGTGCCAGACGCGACGGGACGAACTATGGCTACACCTTC. V and J are TRBV6-5 and TRBJ1-2; tentatively, D is TRBD1 (5 bases). V gave up 9 bases and J gave up 2 bases, with 13 bases separating them. The CDR3 loop spans 13 amino acids. Germline CDR1 reads MNHEY; CDR2 reads SVGAGI.

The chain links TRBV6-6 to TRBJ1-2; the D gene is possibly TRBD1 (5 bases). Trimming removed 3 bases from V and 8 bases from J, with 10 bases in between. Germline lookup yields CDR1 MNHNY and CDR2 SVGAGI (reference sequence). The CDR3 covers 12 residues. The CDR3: CASSYSGGGYTF. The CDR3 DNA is TGTGCCAGCAGTTATTCGGGGGGAGGCTACACCTTC.

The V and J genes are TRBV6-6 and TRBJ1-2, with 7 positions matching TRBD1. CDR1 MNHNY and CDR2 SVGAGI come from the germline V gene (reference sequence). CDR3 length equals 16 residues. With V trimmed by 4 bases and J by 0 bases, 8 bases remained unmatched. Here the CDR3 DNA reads TGTGCCAGCAGTTCCATCCAGGGGGGCACTAACTATGGCTACACCTTC. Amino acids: CASSSIQGGTNYGYTF.

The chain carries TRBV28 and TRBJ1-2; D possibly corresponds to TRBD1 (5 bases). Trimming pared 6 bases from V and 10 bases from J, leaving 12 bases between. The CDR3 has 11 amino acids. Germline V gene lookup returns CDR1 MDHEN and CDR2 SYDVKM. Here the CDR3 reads CASRGQGDYTF. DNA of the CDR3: TGTGCCAGCAGGGGGCAGGGTGACTACACCTTC.

The CDR3 spells CASSGGQGGLTEAFF. In DNA form, the CDR3 reads TGCGCCAGCAGCGGGGGACAGGGAGGGTTGACTGAAGCTTTCTTT. The rearrangement links TRBV5-1 to TRBJ1-1; 9 bases line up with TRBD1. J lost 5 bases, V lost 4 bases, and 9 bases had no gene match. Germline lookup yields CDR1 SGHRS and CDR2 YFSETQ. The CDR3 totals 15 residues.

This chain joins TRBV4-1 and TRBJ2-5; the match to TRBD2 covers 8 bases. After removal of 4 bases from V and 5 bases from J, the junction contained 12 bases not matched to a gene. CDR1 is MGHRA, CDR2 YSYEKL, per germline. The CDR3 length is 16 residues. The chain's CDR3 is CASSPLSGGGQETQYF. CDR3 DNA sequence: TGCGCCAGCAGCCCCTTATCCGGGGGGGGCCAGGAGACCCAGTACTTC.

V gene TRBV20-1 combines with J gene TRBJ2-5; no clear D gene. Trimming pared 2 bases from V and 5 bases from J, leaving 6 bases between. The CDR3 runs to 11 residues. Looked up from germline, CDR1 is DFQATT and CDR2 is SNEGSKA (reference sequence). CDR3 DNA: TGCAGTGCTAGATTGGGGGAGACCCAGTACTTC. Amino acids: CSARLGETQYF.

CDR3 sequence reads: CASSLESMGVNEKLFF. The CDR3 DNA reads TGTGCCAGCAGCCTAGAATCGATGGGGGTGAATGAAAAACTGTTTTTT. This chain connects TRBV5-4 to TRBJ1-4, with TRBD1 as a possible D gene (5 bases). This CDR3 region has 16 residues. Germline values: CDR1 SGHNT, CDR2 YYREEE (reference sequence). V was pared by 4 bases and J by 5 bases, with 18 bases between.